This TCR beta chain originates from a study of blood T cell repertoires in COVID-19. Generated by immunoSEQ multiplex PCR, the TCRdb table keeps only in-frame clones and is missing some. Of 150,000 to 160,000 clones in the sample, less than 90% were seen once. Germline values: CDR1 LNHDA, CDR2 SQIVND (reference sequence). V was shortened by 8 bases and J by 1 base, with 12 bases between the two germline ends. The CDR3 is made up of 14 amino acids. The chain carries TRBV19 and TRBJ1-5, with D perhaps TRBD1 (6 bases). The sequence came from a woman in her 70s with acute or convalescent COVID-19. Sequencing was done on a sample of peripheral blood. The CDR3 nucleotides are TGTGCCAGTCGGACAGCTTACAGCAATCAGCCCCAGCATTTT. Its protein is CASRTAYSNQPQHF. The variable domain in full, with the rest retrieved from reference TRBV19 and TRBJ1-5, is DGGITQSPKYLFRKEGQNVTLSCEQNLNHDAMYWYRQDPGQGLRLIYYSQIVNDFQKGDIAEGYSVSREKKESFPLTVTSAQKNPTAFYLCASRTAYSNQPQHFGDGTRLSIL.